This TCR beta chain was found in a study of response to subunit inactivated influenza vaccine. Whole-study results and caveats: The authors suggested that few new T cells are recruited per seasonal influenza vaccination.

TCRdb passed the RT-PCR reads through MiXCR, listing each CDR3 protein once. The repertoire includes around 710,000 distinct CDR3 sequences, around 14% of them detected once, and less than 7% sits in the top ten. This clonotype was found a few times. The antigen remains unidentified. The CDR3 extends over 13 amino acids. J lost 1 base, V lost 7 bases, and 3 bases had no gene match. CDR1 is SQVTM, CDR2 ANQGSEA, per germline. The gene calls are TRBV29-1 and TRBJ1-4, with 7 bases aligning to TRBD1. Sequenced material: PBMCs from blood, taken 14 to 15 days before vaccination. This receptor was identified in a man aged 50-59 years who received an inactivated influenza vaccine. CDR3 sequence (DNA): TGCAGCGCCAACAGGGGAACTAATGAAAAACTGTTTTTT. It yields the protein CSANRGTNEKLFF.